This record looks at one TCR beta chain sequence and its context. This entry belongs to a study of blood T cell repertoires in COVID-19. There are 15 residues in the CDR3. With V trimmed by 5 bases and J by 5 bases, 9 bases remained unmatched. The germline V gene has CDR1 MRHNA and CDR2 SNTAGT. During active infection, Seattle patients enrolled and were then monitored through disease. Here immunoSEQ multiplex PCR was the method, and the copy in TCRdb shows in-frame clones only, minus some. The table lists roughly 570,000 clones, approximately 88% of them singletons. Input material: peripheral blood. The chain is built from TRBV6-4 and TRBJ2-5; TRBD1 aligns across 9 bases. The clonotype comes from a woman in her forties or fifties with COVID-19, enrolled during active disease. CDR3 DNA: TGTGCCAGCAGTCGCACAGGGGGCGCAGAGGAGACCCAGTACTTC. It codes for CASSRTGGAEETQYF.